Each of the 23 T cell receptor beta chains below was sequenced from the same sample in a study of cytomegalovirus exposure and HLA in healthy donors. PCR involved 60 Vbeta and 13 Jbeta primers. Sequenced by immunoSEQ multiplex PCR; TCRdb stores in-frame clones only, minus some. The data contain some 180,000 clones, more than 65% of them singletons. The sequenced sample consisted of PBMCs. The receptors stem from a female donor in good health and CMV-seronegative.

The V gene is TRBV11-3, the J gene TRBJ2-3; no clear D. This CDR3 region has 12 residues. Germline assignment: CDR1 SGHNT and CDR2 YENEEA. The ends were cut back, 4 bases at V and 1 base at J, with 3 bases in the middle. CDR3: CASSSGTDTQYF. CDR3 nucleotide sequence: TGTGCCAGCAGCTCTGGCACAGATACGCAGTATTTT. The whole variable domain, filled in from reference TRBV11-3 and TRBJ2-3, reads EAGVVQSPRYKIIEKKQPVAFWCNPISGHNTLYWYLQNLGQGPELLIRYENEEAVDDSQLPKDRFSAERLKGVDSTLKIQPAELGDSAVYLCASSSGTDTQYFGPGTRLTVL.

The chain employs TRBV14 and TRBJ2-1, with 12 bases aligning to TRBD2. Per the germline V gene, CDR1 is SGHDN and CDR2 is FVKESK. This CDR3 has 15 residues. Unmatched junction bases numbered 3, after V lost 4 bases and J lost 5 bases. CDR3: CASSLTSGGHNEQFF. The CDR3 nucleotides read TGTGCCAGCAGCCTAACTAGCGGGGGGCACAATGAGCAGTTCTTC.

The gene calls are TRBV7-9 and TRBJ2-2; D is possibly TRBD2 (7 bases). The CDR3 spans 15 residues. The ends were cut back, 3 bases at V and 5 bases at J, with 13 bases in the middle. The germline gives CDR1 SEHNR, CDR2 FQNEAQ (reference sequence). CDR3 DNA sequence: TGTGCCAGCAGCTTGGGGGGGCTGAGGACCGGGGAGCTGTTTTTT. Protein sequence: CASSLGGLRTGELFF.

CDR3 residues: CASSSRTDYGYTF. The DNA for the CDR3 is TGTGCCAGCAGTTCCCGGACAGACTATGGCTACACCTTC. The V call is TRBV28, the J call TRBJ1-2; the D gene is possibly TRBD1 (6 bases). V lost 4 bases and J 3 bases, leaving 9 bases between the germline ends. The CDR3 covers 13 residues. Germline V gives CDR1 MDHEN, CDR2 SYDVKM.

CDR3 region: CASSPRVGRIGYNEQFF. The CDR3 DNA is TGCGCCAGCAGCCCGAGAGTGGGGCGGATTGGCTACAATGAGCAGTTCTTC. V gene TRBV5-1 combines with J gene TRBJ2-1; a possible D gene is TRBD1 (5 bases). The CDR3 has 17 residues. Trimming took off 4 bases at V and 3 bases at J, with 20 bases between the two ends. Germline loops: CDR1 SGHRS, CDR2 YFSETQ.

The chain recombines TRBV5-4 with TRBJ2-1, with no clear D. Germline values: CDR1 SGHNT, CDR2 YYREEE (reference sequence). The CDR3 has 12 amino acids. Deletions cut 4 bases from V and 1 base from J, with 3 bases between. CDR3 sequence reads: CASSRSYNEQFF. The CDR3 DNA sequence: TGTGCCAGCAGCCGGTCCTACAATGAGCAGTTCTTC.

The chain's CDR3 is CASSLYIGGPNYEQYF. The CDR3 region has the DNA TGCGCCAGCAGCTTGTACATCGGGGGACCCAACTACGAGCAGTACTTC. This chain joins TRBV5-1 and TRBJ2-7; tentative D call: TRBD2 (6 bases). This CDR3 comprises 16 residues. CDR1 and CDR2 from the germline V gene are SGHRS and YFSETQ. V lost 1 base and J lost 3, with 17 bases in between.

The chain carries TRBV7-2 and TRBJ2-7, with D possibly matching TRBD2 (5 bases). The ends were cut back, 5 bases at V and 2 bases at J, with 16 bases in the middle. The CDR3 is made up of 15 amino acids. Looked up from germline, CDR1 is SGHTA and CDR2 is FQGNSA. CDR3 sequence: CASSIPPGSAYEQYF. The CDR3 nucleotides read TGTGCCAGCAGCATACCGCCTGGGAGTGCCTACGAGCAGTACTTC. Full variable domain (rest looked up from reference TRBV7-2 and TRBJ2-7): GAGVSQSPSNKVTEKGKDVELRCDPISGHTALYWYRQSLGQGLEFLIYFQGNSAPDKSGLPSDRFSAERTGGSVSTLTIQRTQQEDSAVYLCASSIPPGSAYEQYFGPGTRLTVT.

The chain is built from TRBV7-6 and TRBJ2-5; D perhaps matches TRBD1 (6 bases). The DNA end is more similar to TRBJ2-7, so the J call may be wrong. The CDR3 runs 16 residues. The germline V gene encodes CDR1 SGHVS and CDR2 FNYEAQ. CDR3 coding DNA: TGTGCCAGCAGCTCTCCCTCAGGGGTCAGCTCCTACGAGCAGTACTTC. This translates into CASSSPSGVSSYEQYF.

The chain joins TRBV27 to TRBJ1-4; 8 positions agree with TRBD1. The germline gives CDR1 MNHEY, CDR2 SMNVEV (reference sequence). J gave up 10 bases and V 4 bases, and 11 bases lay outside the gene matches. This CDR3 region has 15 residues. The chain's CDR3 is CASSSAGTGIGKLFF. As DNA, the CDR3 is TGTGCCAGCAGTTCCGCCGGGACAGGTATAGGAAAACTGTTTTTT.

The chain carries TRBV29-1 and TRBJ2-5, with a weak D call TRBD1 (5 bases). The germline V and J ends were trimmed by 2 bases and 7 bases, with 14 bases remaining between them. The CDR3 consists of 13 residues. CDR1 is SQVTM, CDR2 ANQGSEA, per germline. The CDR3 DNA reads TGCAGCGTTGAACTGGGGCTATTAGGGACCCAGTACTTC. This gives the protein CSVELGLLGTQYF.

The chain has TRBV7-3 and TRBJ2-2; D is possibly TRBD1 (5 bases). Trimming stripped 5 bases from V and 1 base from J, with 8 bases between. CDR3 length: 14 amino acids. From germline, CDR1 is SGHTA and CDR2 FQGTGA. The CDR3 reads CASSKTVNTGELFF. As DNA, the CDR3 is TGTGCCAGCAGCAAGACAGTGAACACCGGGGAGCTGTTTTTT.

V is TRBV19 and J is TRBJ2-7, with 8 nucleotides matching TRBD1. Germline CDR1 is LNHDA and CDR2 is SQIVND (reference sequence). The CDR3 sequence is 19 residues long. Losses at the gene ends were 6 bases for V and 0 bases for J; bases not matched to a gene: 19. CDR3 amino acids: CASSDGGRGQSDSSYEQYF. The CDR3, as DNA: TGTGCCAGTAGCGACGGGGGCAGGGGGCAATCCGACAGCTCCTACGAGCAGTACTTC. The full variable domain, completed using reference TRBV19 and TRBJ2-7, is DGGITQSPKYLFRKEGQNVTLSCEQNLNHDAMYWYRQDPGQGLRLIYYSQIVNDFQKGDIAEGYSVSREKKESFPLTVTSAQKNPTAFYLCASSDGGRGQSDSSYEQYFGPGTRLTVT.

The V and J genes are TRBV7-8 and TRBJ1-5; D uncertain. The CDR3 contains 15 residues. With 5 bases removed from V and 3 bases from J, the gap between germline ends came to 14 bases. Germline V gene sequence: CDR1 SGHVS, CDR2 FQNEAQ. The CDR3 region is CASSPGVSFNQPQHF. CDR3 DNA sequence: TGTGCCAGCAGCCCCGGGGTTTCTTTCAATCAGCCCCAGCATTTT.

V usage is TRBV25-1 and J usage is TRBJ1-1; tentative D call: TRBD1 (5 bases). V lost 7 bases and J 11 bases, leaving 17 bases between the germline ends. This CDR3 spans 12 amino acids. Germline V gene lookup returns CDR1 MGHDK and CDR2 SYGVNS. As DNA, the CDR3 is TGTGCCAGCATTGGGGATCGGAGGGACGCTTTCTTT. As protein: CASIGDRRDAFF.

This rearrangement joins TRBV6-4 to TRBJ2-1; weak D call: TRBD2 (6 bases). This CDR3 comprises 14 residues. Germline CDR1 and CDR2: MRHNA and SNTAGT. The germline V and J ends were trimmed by 7 bases and 4 bases, with 14 bases remaining between them. As DNA, the CDR3 is TGTGCCAGCAAGGTGGCAGGGACTTACAATGAGCAGTTCTTC. As protein: CASKVAGTYNEQFF.

A few counts support this clone. The chain employs TRBV5-4 and TRBJ1-2; maybe TRBD1 (6 bases). The CDR3 has 15 amino acids. Germline assignment: CDR1 SGHNT and CDR2 YYREEE (reference sequence). The ends were cut back, 2 bases at V and 8 bases at J, with 19 bases in the middle. CDR3 sequence (DNA): TGTGCCAGCAGCTTATTCGACAGGCCCAGGGAAGGCTACACCTTC. Amino acid sequence: CASSLFDRPREGYTF.

The V and J genes are TRBV27 and TRBJ2-7; 8 positions match TRBD1. Losses at the gene ends were 2 bases for V and 3 bases for J; bases not matched to a gene: 6. CDR3 length equals 15 residues. Germline V gene lookup returns CDR1 MNHEY and CDR2 SMNVEV (reference sequence). CDR3 region: CASSLSPTGVYEQYF. The CDR3 DNA is TGTGCCAGCAGTTTAAGTCCGACAGGGGTCTACGAGCAGTACTTC.

This clone was seen only a few times. V is TRBV5-4 and J is TRBJ2-7; weak D call: TRBD1 (6 bases). Germline assignment: CDR1 SGHNT and CDR2 YYREEE (reference sequence). V lost 1 base and J lost 5, with 10 bases in between. The CDR3 has 13 amino acids. The CDR3 reads CASSLKNRDEQYF. The CDR3 DNA follows: TGTGCCAGCAGCTTGAAAAACAGGGACGAGCAGTACTTC. Using reference TRBV5-4 and TRBJ2-7 for the parts outside the CDR3, the full variable domain is ETGVTQSPTHLIKTRGQQVTLRCSSQSGHNTVSWYQQALGQGPQFIFQYYREEENGRGNFPPRFSGLQFPNYSSELNVNALELDDSALYLCASSLKNRDEQYFGPGTRLTVT.

The rearrangement joins TRBV5-4 to TRBJ1-3; D is possibly TRBD1 (6 bases). The CDR3 runs 14 residues. Trimming removed 2 bases from V and 4 bases from J, with 10 bases in between. The germline gives CDR1 SGHNT, CDR2 YYREEE (reference sequence). This CDR3 reads CASSLAGTGNTIYF. The CDR3 DNA sequence: TGTGCCAGCAGCTTAGCAGGGACAGGAAACACCATATATTTT.

The chain employs TRBV15 and TRBJ2-5; 11 nucleotides agree with TRBD2. The closer fit of TRBJ2-7 to the DNA end suggests the J call may be wrong. Germline V gene sequence: CDR1 LNHNV, CDR2 YYDKDF (reference sequence). The CDR3 is 18 residues long. CDR3 DNA: TGTGCCACCAGCAGACCTCTAGCGGGAGGAAAAAAAACCTACGAGCAGTACTTC. Its protein is CATSRPLAGGKKTYEQYF.

This clone was seen more than once but under ten times. This sequence joins TRBV2 and TRBJ1-3; D remains ambiguous. Trimming took 2 bases from V and 0 from J, leaving 5 bases between them. This CDR3 is built from 14 residues. Germline loops: CDR1 SNHLY, CDR2 FYNNEI. The CDR3 loop is CASSEQRSGNTIYF. The CDR3 coding sequence is TGTGCCAGCAGTGAACAGCGCTCTGGAAACACCATATATTTT.

The rearrangement uses TRBV6-1 and TRBJ2-7; 8 positions match TRBD1. Trimming cost V 4 bases and J 3 bases; bases outside gene matches: 8. CDR1 is MNHNS and CDR2 is SASEGT in the germline V gene. The CDR3 runs to 15 residues. CDR3 in amino acids: CASSGTGSYSYEQYF. DNA of the CDR3: TGTGCCAGCAGTGGGACAGGGAGTTATAGCTACGAGCAGTACTTC.